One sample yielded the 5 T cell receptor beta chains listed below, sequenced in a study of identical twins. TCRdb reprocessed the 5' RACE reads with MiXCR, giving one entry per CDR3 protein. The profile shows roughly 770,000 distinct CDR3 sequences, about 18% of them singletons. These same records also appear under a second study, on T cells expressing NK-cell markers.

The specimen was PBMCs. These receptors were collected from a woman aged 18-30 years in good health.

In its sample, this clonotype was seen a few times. CDR3 sequence (DNA): TGTGCCAGCAGTTACTCAGCAGGTCAAACTTCCTACGAGCAGTACTTC. Translated: CASSYSAGQTSYEQYF. The V and J genes are TRBV6-5 and TRBJ2-7; unclear D gene. This CDR3 contains 16 residues. CDR1 and CDR2 from the germline V gene are MNHEY and SVGAGI. The V and J ends lost 0 bases and 1 base respectively, with 13 bases between them.

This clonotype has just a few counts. CDR3 sequence (DNA): TGCGCCAGCAGCTTGGGGTCTAGCGGGAGTGAGACCCAGTACTTC. Translating gives CASSLGSSGSETQYF. The J gene is TRBJ2-5, the V gene TRBV5-1; 10 nucleotides align to TRBD2. Germline lookup yields CDR1 SGHRS and CDR2 YFSETQ. The V gene end was trimmed by 0 bases and the J gene end by 5 bases; junction bases not matched to a gene: 4. This CDR3 has 15 amino acids.

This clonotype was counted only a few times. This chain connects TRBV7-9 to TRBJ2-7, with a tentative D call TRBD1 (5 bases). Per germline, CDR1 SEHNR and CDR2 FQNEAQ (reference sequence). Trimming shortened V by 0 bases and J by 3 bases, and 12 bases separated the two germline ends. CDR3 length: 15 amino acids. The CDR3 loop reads CASSLARQTDYEQYF. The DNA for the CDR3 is TGTGCCAGCAGCTTAGCTCGGCAGACAGACTACGAGCAGTACTTC.

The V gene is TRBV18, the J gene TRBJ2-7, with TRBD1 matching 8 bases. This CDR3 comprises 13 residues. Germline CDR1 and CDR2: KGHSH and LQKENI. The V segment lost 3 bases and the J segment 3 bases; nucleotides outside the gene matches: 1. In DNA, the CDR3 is TGTGCCAGCTCACCGGGACAGGACTACGAGCAGTACTTC. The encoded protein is CASSPGQDYEQYF. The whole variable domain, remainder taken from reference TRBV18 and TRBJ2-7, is NAGVMQNPRHLVRRRGQEARLRCSPMKGHSHVYWYRQLPEEGLKFMVYLQKENIIDESGMPKERFSAEFPKEGPSILRIQQVVRGDSAAYFCASSPGQDYEQYFGPGTRLTVT.

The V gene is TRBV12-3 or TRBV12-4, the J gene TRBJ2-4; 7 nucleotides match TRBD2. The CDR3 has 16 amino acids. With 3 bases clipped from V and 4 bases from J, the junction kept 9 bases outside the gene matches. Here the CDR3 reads CASSFRHVRGKNIQYF. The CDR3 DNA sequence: TGTGCCAGCAGTTTTCGTCACGTGCGGGGGAAAAACATTCAGTACTTC.